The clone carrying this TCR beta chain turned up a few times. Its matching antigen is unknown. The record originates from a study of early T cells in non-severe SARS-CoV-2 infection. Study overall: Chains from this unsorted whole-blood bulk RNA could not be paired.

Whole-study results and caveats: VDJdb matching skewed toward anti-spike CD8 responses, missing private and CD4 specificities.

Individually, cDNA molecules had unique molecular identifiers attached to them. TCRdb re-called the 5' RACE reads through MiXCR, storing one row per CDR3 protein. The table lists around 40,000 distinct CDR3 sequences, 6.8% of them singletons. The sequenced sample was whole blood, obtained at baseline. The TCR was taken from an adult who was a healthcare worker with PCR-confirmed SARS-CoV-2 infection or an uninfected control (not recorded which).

The CDR3 bases are TGTGCTAGTGGTTTGGCCGGACAGGGGCGAGAGACCCAGTACTTC. It codes for CASGLAGQGRETQYF. The V and J genes are TRBV12-5 and TRBJ2-5; 9 bases align to TRBD1. V shed 1 base and J 4 bases; nucleotides not matched to a gene: 4. Germline CDR1 reads LGHNT; CDR2 reads FRNRAP. CDR3 size: 15 residues.